Presented here are 26 T cell receptor beta chains from one specimen sequenced in a study of PD-L1 blockade in urothelial cancer. TCRdb keeps only in-frame clones here, not all; method: immunoSEQ multiplex PCR. The profile shows 55,000 to 70,000 clones, around 84% of them singletons. This specimen consisted of PBMCs, obtained around atezolizumab (anti-PD-L1) treatment. The receptors come from a man aged 50-60 years with urothelial cancer.

This chain joins TRBV11-2 and TRBJ2-7; 7 bases map to TRBD1. This CDR3 is built from 14 residues. Germline V lookup: CDR1 SGHAT, CDR2 FQNNGV. With V trimmed by 0 bases and J by 2 bases, 1 base remained unmatched. CDR3 nucleotide sequence: TGTGCCAGCAGCTTAGACGGGACAGCCTACGAGCAGTACTTC. This encodes CASSLDGTAYEQYF.

The chain is built from TRBV2 and TRBJ2-3, with 7 bases identical to TRBD2. Germline lookup yields CDR1 SNHLY and CDR2 FYNNEI. V shed 4 bases, J shed 1 base, and the junction held 2 bases outside the gene matches. This CDR3 spans 14 amino acids. CDR3 loop: CASSGSGRTDTQYF. The CDR3 nucleotides read TGTGCCAGCAGTGGTAGCGGGCGCACAGATACGCAGTATTTT.

V and J are TRBV7-9 and TRBJ2-3; 7 bases are a match to TRBD1. The CDR3 is made up of 15 amino acids. V was clipped by 2 bases and J by 1 base; unmatched bases: 3. Germline loops: CDR1 SEHNR, CDR2 FQNEAQ (reference sequence). CDR3 nucleotide sequence: TGTGCCAGCAGCTTAACCGGACAGGGCACAGATACGCAGTATTTT. Protein: CASSLTGQGTDTQYF.

The chain joins TRBV7-2 to TRBJ2-1, with D possibly TRBD1 on 6 matching bases. The V end was cut by 5 bases, the J end by 5 bases, with 16 bases between. The CDR3 consists of 15 residues. The germline V gene has CDR1 SGHTA and CDR2 FQGNSA. Here the CDR3 DNA reads TGTGCCAGCAGCGAGGGACACGGGCCCCACAATGAGCAGTTCTTC. Protein sequence: CASSEGHGPHNEQFF.

The chain has TRBV11-3 and TRBJ2-1; 11 nucleotides line up with TRBD2. The CDR3 sequence is 16 residues long. V lost 3 bases, J lost 8 bases, and 9 bases stayed unmatched. Germline V gene data show CDR1 as SGHNT and CDR2 as YENEEA. As DNA, the CDR3 is TGTGCCAGCAGCTTCGCTCATAGCGGGAGGGCCCATGAGCAGTTCTTC. This gives the protein CASSFAHSGRAHEQFF.

The V gene is TRBV9, the J gene TRBJ1-4, with D possibly TRBD1 on 5 matching bases. CDR3 length equals 17 residues. Trimming pared 0 bases from V and 0 bases from J, leaving 12 bases between. The germline V gene encodes CDR1 SGDLS and CDR2 YYNGEE. CDR3 sequence: CASSVARGTATNEKLFF. CDR3 nucleotide sequence: TGTGCCAGCAGCGTAGCAAGAGGGACTGCAACTAATGAAAAACTGTTTTTT.

The chain carries TRBV7-3 and TRBJ2-1, with D tentatively TRBD2 (5 bases). The CDR3 is 15 amino acids. Germline V gene lookup returns CDR1 SGHTA and CDR2 FQGTGA. V lost 2 bases and J 8 bases, leaving 16 bases between the germline ends. CDR3: CASSLGSSSLHEQFF. CDR3 DNA: TGTGCCAGCAGCTTAGGGAGTTCCTCTCTACATGAGCAGTTCTTC.

This sequence joins TRBV28 and TRBJ2-7; 10 bases are a match to TRBD1. The CDR3 has 16 amino acids. V shed 6 bases and J 2 bases; nucleotides not matched to a gene: 10. Looked up from germline, CDR1 is MDHEN and CDR2 is SYDVKM. The CDR3 DNA sequence: TGTGCCAGCAGAACTATTAAGGGGACAGGGGCCTACGAGCAGTACTTC. Residues: CASRTIKGTGAYEQYF. Combining the CDR3 with reference TRBV28 and TRBJ2-7 gives the whole variable domain DVKVTQSSRYLVKRTGEKVFLECVQDMDHENMFWYRQDPGLGLRLIYFSYDVKMKEKGDIPEGYSVSREKKERFSLILESASTNQTSMYLCASRTIKGTGAYEQYFGPGTRLTVT.

The chain carries TRBV9 and TRBJ2-7, with 9 bases identical to TRBD2. The length of the CDR3 is 14 residues. The germline CDR1 and CDR2 sequences are SGDLS and YYNGEE. The junction had 1 base not matched to a gene; V was cut back by 0 bases and J by 3 bases. This CDR3 is CASSVGSGSYEQYF. CDR3 nucleotides: TGTGCCAGCAGCGTAGGTAGCGGGAGCTACGAGCAGTACTTC.

The chain uses TRBV11-2 and TRBJ2-2, with 7 bases that match TRBD2. The CDR3 spans 16 residues. Germline V CDR1 and CDR2: SGHAT, FQNNGV. Germline trimming cut 1 base from V and 9 bases from J; bases unmatched to any gene: 11. The CDR3 sequence: CASSLVVSGPAWELFF. The CDR3 bases are TGTGCCAGCAGCTTAGTCGTTAGCGGGCCCGCCTGGGAGCTGTTTTTT.

The chain is built from TRBV11-2 and TRBJ2-7; D is uncertain. CDR3 size: 11 residues. Germline CDR1 is SGHAT and CDR2 is FQNNGV. The V end was cut by 3 bases, the J end by 6 bases, with 6 bases between. CDR3 protein: CASSFHGEQYF. CDR3 DNA sequence: TGTGCCAGCAGCTTTCACGGCGAGCAGTACTTC.

The rearrangement uses TRBV28 and TRBJ2-1; perhaps TRBD1 as D (5 bases). The germline V gene has CDR1 MDHEN and CDR2 SYDVKM. The CDR3 sequence is 15 residues long. The V and J ends lost 1 base and 5 bases respectively, with 12 bases between them. The CDR3 region is CASSLFAGWHNEQFF. CDR3 in DNA: TGTGCCAGCAGTTTATTCGCAGGGTGGCACAATGAGCAGTTCTTC.

For the CDR3, the DNA is TGCGCCAGCAGCTCCGGGACTAACACCTACGAGCAGTACTTC. Its protein product is CASSSGTNTYEQYF. This chain connects TRBV5-1 to TRBJ2-7, with 7 bases fitting TRBD2. CDR1 SGHRS and CDR2 YFSETQ come from the germline V gene. V lost 3 bases and J lost 2; bases outside the gene matches: 5. CDR3 length equals 14 residues.

This chain connects TRBV4-1 to TRBJ2-5; TRBD2 might be the D (5 bases). Germline CDR1 MGHRA, CDR2 YSYEKL. Trimming cost V 0 bases and J 9 bases, with 17 bases left between them. The CDR3 has 15 amino acids. This CDR3 reads CASSQDRLAGTPQYF. CDR3 bases: TGCGCCAGCAGCCAAGATAGGTTGGCGGGCACGCCCCAGTACTTC.

This rearrangement joins TRBV10-3 to TRBJ1-2; 11 bases map to TRBD1. After removal of 8 bases from V and 2 bases from J, the junction contained 7 bases not matched to a gene. Germline assignment: CDR1 ENHRY and CDR2 SYGVKD. The CDR3 is 15 amino acids. The CDR3 is CAISRGQGVNYGYTF. CDR3 coding DNA: TGTGCCATCTCTAGGGGACAGGGGGTGAACTATGGCTACACCTTC.

The chain links TRBV5-1 to TRBJ1-2, with 7 bases matching TRBD1. Germline CDR1 reads SGHRS; CDR2 reads YFSETQ. Trimming removed 3 bases from V and 8 bases from J; junction bases left unmatched: 1. This CDR3 is 11 amino acids long. In nucleotides, the CDR3 is TGCGCCAGCAGCTCGGGACAGGGCTACACCTTC. Its translation: CASSSGQGYTF.

The DNA of the CDR3 is TGTGCCAGCTTCCCGGTGCCGAGCGAGCAGTACTTC. It yields the protein CASFPVPSEQYF. The rearrangement uses TRBV2 and TRBJ2-7; D is ambiguous. There are 12 residues in the CDR3. Trimming cost V 8 bases and J 6 bases, with 14 bases left between them. CDR1 is SNHLY and CDR2 is FYNNEI in the germline V gene.

The chain combines TRBV7-3 with TRBJ2-1, with 7 bases aligning to TRBD2. Germline V gene lookup returns CDR1 SGHTA and CDR2 FQGTGA. The CDR3 extends over 17 amino acids. After removal of 2 bases from V and 7 bases from J, the junction contained 14 bases not matched to a gene. CDR3 nucleotides: TGTGCCAGCAGCTTAGACGCCTGGGGGGGAGGGCGGAATGAGCAGTTCTTC. Translating gives CASSLDAWGGGRNEQFF.

This clone appeared a single time. The V call is TRBV7-2, the J call TRBJ2-7; 10 bases fit TRBD2. The junction had 9 bases not matched to a gene; V was cut back by 7 bases and J by 0 bases. Germline lookup yields CDR1 SGHTA and CDR2 FQGNSA. This CDR3 comprises 16 residues. The chain's CDR3 is CASNQLGLAASYEQYF. The DNA of the CDR3 is TGTGCCAGCAACCAGCTTGGACTAGCGGCCTCCTACGAGCAGTACTTC.

The chain links TRBV6-5 to TRBJ1-3, with D maybe TRBD1 (6 bases). The germline CDR1 and CDR2 sequences are MNHEY and SVGAGI. The ends were cut back, 5 bases at V and 2 bases at J, with 10 bases in the middle. The CDR3 sequence is 14 residues long. The CDR3 here is CASSRGAPGNTIYF. For the CDR3, the DNA is TGTGCCAGCAGTCGGGGGGCGCCTGGAAACACCATATATTTT.

This clone showed up just a few times. The genes are TRBV27 and TRBJ1-6; TRBD1 might be the D (6 bases). This CDR3 has 14 residues. Germline CDR1 MNHEY, CDR2 SMNVEV (reference sequence). The V end lost 6 bases, the J end lost 7 bases, and 13 bases lay between the germline ends. The CDR3 region is CASSPDRGNSPLHF. For the CDR3, the DNA is TGTGCCAGCAGCCCGGACAGAGGAAATTCACCCCTCCACTTT.

The chain recombines TRBV30 with TRBJ2-2; 14 nucleotides align to TRBD2. V trimming: 3 bases; J trimming: 3 bases; junction bases outside the gene matches: 0. CDR1 and CDR2 (germline): GTSNPN, SVGIG (reference sequence). The CDR3 loop spans 15 amino acids. The CDR3 loop is CAWRTSGRDTGELFF. The CDR3 coding sequence is TGTGCCTGGAGGACTAGCGGGAGGGACACCGGGGAGCTGTTTTTT.

The genes are TRBV2 and TRBJ2-1, with TRBD2 matching 12 bases. This CDR3 comprises 16 residues. Germline V gene lookup returns CDR1 SNHLY and CDR2 FYNNEI. J was trimmed by 5 bases and V by 2 bases; bases with no gene match: 4. The CDR3 sequence: CASSEMPSGRDNEQFF. CDR3 sequence (DNA): TGTGCCAGCAGTGAAATGCCTAGCGGGAGGGACAATGAGCAGTTCTTC.

This clone was counted a single time. This chain uses TRBV6-1 with TRBJ2-7; 8 nucleotides align to TRBD2. The CDR3 runs to 13 residues. The V and J ends lost 6 bases and 3 bases, in that order; junction bases with no gene match: 4. Looked up from germline, CDR1 is MNHNS and CDR2 is SASEGT. This CDR3 is CASSAGGGYEQYF. DNA of the CDR3: TGTGCCAGCAGCGCGGGGGGAGGCTACGAGCAGTACTTC.

This clone was observed a single time. Other DNA sequences in the same sample also yield this CDR3. This chain links TRBV7-9 with TRBJ2-7; the D is unclear. The V end lost 0 bases, the J end lost 7 bases, and 4 bases lay between the germline ends. Germline CDR1 is SEHNR and CDR2 is FQNEAQ (reference sequence). This CDR3 spans 11 amino acids. CDR3 in DNA: TGTGCCAGCAGCTTAGCGAGAGAGCAGTACTTC. It is translated as CASSLAREQYF.

The chain employs TRBV9 and TRBJ2-2; TRBD2 aligns across 10 bases. This CDR3 contains 18 residues. The V segment lost 7 bases and the J segment 1 base; nucleotides outside the gene matches: 13. Germline values: CDR1 SGDLS, CDR2 YYNGEE. The CDR3 DNA is TGTGCCAGCTCGGACGTAGCGGGAGGCACCATGAACACCGGGGAGCTGTTTTTT. Its protein is CASSDVAGGTMNTGELFF. The full variable domain, in which reference TRBV9 and TRBJ2-2 provide the parts outside the CDR3, is DSGVTQTPKHLITATGQRVTLRCSPRSGDLSVYWYQQSLDQGLQFLIQYYNGEERAKGNILERFSAQQFPDLHSELNLSSLELGDSALYFCASSDVAGGTMNTGELFFGEGSRLTVL.